This is a list of T cell receptor beta chains from one sample in a study of cytomegalovirus exposure and HLA in healthy donors. Measured with immunoSEQ multiplex PCR; TCRdb has only the in-frame clones, and not every one. Among fewer than 350,000 clones listed, 85% to 90% were seen once. Input material: PBMCs. Every receptor here comes from a woman aged 18-29 years in good health and CMV-seronegative. CDR3s include the opening cysteine and the closing phenylalanine or tryptophan. D genes are given only for firm matches. Where a row states a size, it is once, few, many or the class of an expanded clone; other rows omit it.

clone_size d_call v_call cdr3_aa
- TRBD1 TRBV19 CASRDRGGTDTQYF
- - TRBV4-1 CASSLGSGGEKLFF
- - TRBV11-3 CASSLRVNTEAFF
- - TRBV9 CASSRQTYNSPLHF
- TRBD1 TRBV4-1 CASSRTGSSAEAFF
- TRBD1 TRBV29-1 CSVERQGKDTEAFF
- TRBD1 TRBV6-5 CASSYFRGHNEQYF
- - TRBV6-6 CASSYSRRGDSPLHF
once TRBD2 TRBV6-5 CASRLAGYTDTQYF
- TRBD1 TRBV9 CASSVDRTGSNYGYTF
- TRBD2 TRBV5-6 CASSRSGLDEQFF
- - TRBV19 CASSYPATGLKHYGYTF
few - TRBV6-4 CASSPSLGPDTQYF
- - TRBV20-1 CSASAETQYF
- - TRBV20-1 CSQETNTEAFF
- - TRBV2 CASSGDYSNQPQHF
- - TRBV7-7 CASSSAGQQETQYF
- TRBD2 TRBV9 CASSKLAGGNNEQFF
- - TRBV19 CASRTMARNTEAFF
- - TRBV11-3 CASSLPGTPEQYF
- - TRBV5-1 CASSLGGAPNYGYTF
once TRBD1 TRBV29-1 CSVYPPGGTEAFF
- - TRBV25-1 CASSGKGGYEQYF
- - TRBV10-1 CASSPSGHSPTGELFF
- TRBD2 TRBV11-2 CASSGSRLAVRAEVQYF
once TRBD2 TRBV19 CASEGTSNTGELFF
- - TRBV5-8 CASSLGAAVTGELFF
- TRBD2 TRBV9 CASSPRGGAEQYF
- TRBD1 TRBV5-1 CASSAGTGVDEQFF
- - TRBV5-1 CASSLDGERLNTEAFF
- TRBD2 TRBV19 CASSIGGGPSTDTQYF
once TRBD1 TRBV7-9 CASSPHPDRYEQYF
- - TRBV5-1 CASSLESGILYEQYF
- - TRBV9 CASSVGGGGLNGYTF
- - TRBV29-1 CSVSSWGDSNTGELFF
- TRBD1 TRBV7-8 CASSLGQGKGDYGHTF
- - TRBV2 CSQRRSGAVGETQYF
- TRBD1 TRBV9 CASSVSTGVGYEQYF
- - TRBV2 CASSGLIPSEHGYTF
- TRBD1 TRBV6-6 CASSYASRGNEKLFF
- - TRBV6-4 CASKLGTRGKTQYF
- - TRBV5-6 CASSFPTGTAGELFF
- TRBD2 TRBV5-6 CASSLRSSGGARADTQYF
- TRBD1 TRBV12-5 CASGSRTGVETQYF
- - TRBV5-1 CASSEGGDRNIQYF
- TRBD2 TRBV11-2 CASSFVTSGNYEQYF
- TRBD2 TRBV4-1 CASSQQRGQETQYF
- - TRBV5-1 CASSLQSGNTGELFF
- TRBD1 TRBV5-1 CASTEKTGGYTEAFF
once TRBD1 TRBV9 CASSGRLTGGRISRNTGELFF
- - TRBV5-1 CASGDHNEQFF
- - TRBV7-6 CASSARHLGSETQYF
- TRBD1 TRBV5-1 CASSLGDSANEQFF
- - TRBV7-8 CASSLERTGQETQYF